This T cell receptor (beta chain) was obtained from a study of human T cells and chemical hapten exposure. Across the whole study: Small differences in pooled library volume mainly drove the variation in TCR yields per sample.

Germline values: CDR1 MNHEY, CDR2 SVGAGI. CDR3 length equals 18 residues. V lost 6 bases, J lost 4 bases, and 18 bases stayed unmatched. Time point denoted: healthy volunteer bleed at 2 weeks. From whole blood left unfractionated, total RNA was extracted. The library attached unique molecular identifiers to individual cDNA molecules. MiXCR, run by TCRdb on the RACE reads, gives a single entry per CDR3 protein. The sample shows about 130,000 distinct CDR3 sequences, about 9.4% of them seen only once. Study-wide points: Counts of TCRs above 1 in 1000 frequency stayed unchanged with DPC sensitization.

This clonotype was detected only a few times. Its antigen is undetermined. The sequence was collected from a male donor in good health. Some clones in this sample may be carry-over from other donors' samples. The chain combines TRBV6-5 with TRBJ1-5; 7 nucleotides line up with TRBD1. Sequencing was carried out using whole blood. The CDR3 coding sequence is TGTGCCAGCAGCCTACGGGCCCCGGGACAGCTCCCAAATCAGCCCCAGCATTTT. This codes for CASSLRAPGQLPNQPQHF.